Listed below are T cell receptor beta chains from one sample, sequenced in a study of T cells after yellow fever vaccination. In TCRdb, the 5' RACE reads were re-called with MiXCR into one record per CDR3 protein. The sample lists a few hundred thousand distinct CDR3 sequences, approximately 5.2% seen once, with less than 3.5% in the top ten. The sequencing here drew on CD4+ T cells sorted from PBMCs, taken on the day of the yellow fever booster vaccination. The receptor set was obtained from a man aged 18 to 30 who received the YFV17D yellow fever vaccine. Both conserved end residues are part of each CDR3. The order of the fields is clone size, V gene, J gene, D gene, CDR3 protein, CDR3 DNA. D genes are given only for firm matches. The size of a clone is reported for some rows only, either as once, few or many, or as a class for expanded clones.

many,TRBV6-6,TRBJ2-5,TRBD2,CASSPTSGGRETQYF,TGTGCCAGCAGTCCCACTAGCGGGGGGCGGGAGACCCAGTACTTC
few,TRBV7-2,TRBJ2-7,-,CASSRSGTSYEQYF,TGTGCCAGCAGCCGGTCCGGGACAAGCTACGAGCAGTACTTC
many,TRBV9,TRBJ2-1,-,CASSVAGAGGPGFNEQFF,TGTGCCAGCAGCGTAGCGGGGGCTGGGGGTCCTGGGTTTAATGAGCAGTTCTTC
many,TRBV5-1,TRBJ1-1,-,CASSLGWGNTEAFF,TGCGCCAGCAGCTTAGGCTGGGGGAACACTGAAGCTTTCTTT
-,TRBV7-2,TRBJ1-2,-,CASSLGRSREDYTF,TGTGCCAGCAGCTTAGGTAGGAGCAGGGAGGACTACACCTTC
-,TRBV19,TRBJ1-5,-,CASRDISNQPQHF,TGTGCCAGTAGAGACATTAGCAATCAGCCCCAGCATTTT
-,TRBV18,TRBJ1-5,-,CASSLRGEDQPQHF,TGTGCCAGCTCACTAAGGGGCGAGGATCAGCCCCAGCATTTT
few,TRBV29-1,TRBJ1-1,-,CSVRPQGNTEAFF,TGCAGCGTCCGTCCCCAGGGAAACACTGAAGCTTTCTTT
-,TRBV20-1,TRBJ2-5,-,CSARDLGGETQYF,TGCAGTGCTAGAGATCTAGGGGGGGAGACCCAGTACTTC
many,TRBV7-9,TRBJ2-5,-,CASSLALGYQETQYF,TGTGCCAGCAGCTTAGCACTCGGGTACCAAGAGACCCAGTACTTC
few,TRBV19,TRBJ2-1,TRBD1,CASNRDRGGEQFF,TGTGCCAGTAATCGGGACAGGGGCGGTGAGCAGTTCTTC
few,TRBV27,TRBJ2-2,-,CASKNRETGELFF,TGTGCCAGTAAAAACCGAGAAACCGGGGAGCTGTTTTTT
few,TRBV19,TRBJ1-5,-,CASSMDVNQPQHF,TGTGCCAGTAGTATGGACGTCAATCAGCCCCAGCATTTT
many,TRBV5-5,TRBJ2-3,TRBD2,CASSLEGLPATDTQYF,TGTGCCAGCAGCTTGGAGGGACTACCAGCGACAGATACGCAGTATTTT
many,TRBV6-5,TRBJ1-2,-,CASRETGGDYGYTF,TGTGCCAGCAGAGAAACAGGAGGCGACTATGGCTACACCTTC
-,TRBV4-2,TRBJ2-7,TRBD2,CASSQDRSGGSNEQYF,TGTGCCAGCAGCCAAGATCGTAGCGGGGGATCCAACGAGCAGTACTTC
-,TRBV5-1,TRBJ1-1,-,CASSLGQGSNTEAFF,TGCGCCAGCAGCTTGGGTCAGGGGTCGAACACTGAAGCTTTCTTT
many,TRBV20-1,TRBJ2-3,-,CSAVEGASTDTQYF,TGCAGTGCTGTAGAAGGGGCGAGCACAGATACGCAGTATTTT
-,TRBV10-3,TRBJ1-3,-,CAISEISGNAIYF,TGTGCCATCAGTGAGATCTCTGGAAACGCCATATATTTT
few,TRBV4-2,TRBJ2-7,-,CASSQRDGEQYF,TGTGCCAGCAGCCAAAGGGATGGCGAGCAGTACTTC
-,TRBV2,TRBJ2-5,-,CATSWGEQETQYF,TGTGCCACCAGTTGGGGGGAGCAAGAGACCCAGTACTTC
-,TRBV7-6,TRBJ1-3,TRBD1,CASSRGTGHLTGNTIYF,TGTGCCAGCAGCCGGGGGACAGGGCATCTTACAGGAAACACCATATATTTT
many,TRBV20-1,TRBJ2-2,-,CSASSGNTGELFF,TGCAGTGCTAGTTCCGGGAACACCGGGGAGCTGTTTTTT
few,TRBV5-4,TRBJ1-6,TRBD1,CASSPRGGASNSPLHF,TGTGCCAGCAGCCCCAGAGGGGGCGCGTCAAATTCACCCCTCCACTTT
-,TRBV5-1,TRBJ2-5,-,CASSLVPGPETQYF,TGCGCCAGCAGCTTGGTCCCCGGGCCGGAGACCCAGTACTTC
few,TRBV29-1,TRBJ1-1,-,CSVLLGGNTEAFF,TGCAGCGTTCTCCTAGGGGGGAACACTGAAGCTTTCTTT
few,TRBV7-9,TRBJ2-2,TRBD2,CASSSRTSRVRTGELFF,TGTGCCAGCAGCTCACGGACTAGCCGGGTTCGAACCGGGGAGCTGTTTTTT
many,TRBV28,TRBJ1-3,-,CASSLSAGNTIYF,TGTGCCAGCAGTTTGAGTGCTGGAAACACCATATATTTT
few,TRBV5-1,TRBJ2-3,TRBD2,CASSIVAGAADTQYF,TGCGCCAGCAGCATCGTAGCGGGGGCTGCGGATACGCAGTATTTT
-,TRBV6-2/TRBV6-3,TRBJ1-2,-,CASTYHAAGYGYTF,TGTGCCAGCACTTATCACGCAGCGGGCTATGGCTACACCTTC
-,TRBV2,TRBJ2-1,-,CASTGSSYNEQFF,TGTGCCAGCACGGGCAGCTCCTACAATGAGCAGTTCTTC
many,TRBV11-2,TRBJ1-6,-,CASSLDYMGSPLHF,TGTGCCAGCAGCTTAGACTATATGGGTTCACCCCTCCACTTT
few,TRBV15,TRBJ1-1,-,CATSRDYNRVDTEAFF,TGTGCCACCAGCAGAGATTATAACAGGGTTGACACTGAAGCTTTCTTT
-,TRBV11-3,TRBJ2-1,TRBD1,CASSSGRGDSYNEQFF,TGTGCCAGCAGCTCCGGGCGAGGGGACAGCTACAATGAGCAGTTCTTC
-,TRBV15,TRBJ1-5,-,CATSSLSNQPQHF,TGTGCCACCAGCAGCCTGTCCAATCAGCCCCAGCATTTT
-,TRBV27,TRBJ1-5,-,CASSTGSQPQHF,TGTGCCAGCAGTACAGGGTCTCAGCCCCAGCATTTT
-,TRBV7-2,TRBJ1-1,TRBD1,CASSLTGTENTEAFF,TGTGCCAGCAGCTTAACCGGGACAGAGAACACTGAAGCTTTCTTT
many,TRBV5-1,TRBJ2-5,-,CASSLRGEETQYF,TGCGCCAGCAGCTTACGTGGGGAAGAGACCCAGTACTTC
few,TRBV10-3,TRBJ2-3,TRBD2,CAISGLAGPPTDTQYF,TGTGCCATCAGTGGGCTAGCGGGGCCACCCACAGATACGCAGTATTTT
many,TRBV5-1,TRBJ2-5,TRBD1,CASSLGTAQETQYF,TGTGCCAGCAGCCTCGGGACAGCCCAAGAGACCCAGTACTTC
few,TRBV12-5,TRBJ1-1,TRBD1,CASGLEDRDYDAEAFF,TGTGCTAGTGGTTTGGAGGACAGGGATTATGACGCTGAAGCTTTCTTT
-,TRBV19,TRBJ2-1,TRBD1,CASRTTPGQGADEQFF,TGTGCCAGTAGAACTACGCCGGGACAGGGGGCTGATGAGCAGTTCTTC
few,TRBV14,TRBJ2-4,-,CASSQVVRGIQYF,TGTGCCAGCAGCCAAGTCGTCAGGGGCATTCAGTACTTC
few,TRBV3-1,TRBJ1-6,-,CASSQDPQRSPLHF,TGTGCGAGCAGCCAAGATCCCCAGAGATCACCCCTCCACTTT
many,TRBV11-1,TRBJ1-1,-,CASRRRENTEAFF,TGTGCCAGCAGGCGCCGGGAGAACACTGAAGCTTTCTTT
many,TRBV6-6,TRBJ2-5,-,CASSYSTKGGETQYF,TGTGCCAGCAGTTACTCTACGAAGGGGGGAGAGACCCAGTACTTC
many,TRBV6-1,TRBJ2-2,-,CASSATRTAGELFF,TGTGCCAGCAGTGCTACACGGACGGCCGGGGAGCTGTTTTTT
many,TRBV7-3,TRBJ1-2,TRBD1,CASRPDRGRGGYTF,TGTGCCAGCAGACCTGACAGGGGTCGGGGTGGCTACACCTTC
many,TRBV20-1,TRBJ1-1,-,CSARTQGSEAFF,TGCAGTGCTAGAACTCAGGGGAGTGAAGCTTTCTTT
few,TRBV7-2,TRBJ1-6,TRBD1,CASSPQGQSSYNSPLHF,TGTGCCAGCAGCCCCCAGGGACAGAGCTCCTATAATTCACCCCTCCACTTT
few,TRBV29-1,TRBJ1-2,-,CSVSGSYGYTF,TGCAGCGTGTCAGGGTCATATGGCTACACCTTC
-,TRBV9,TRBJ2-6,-,CASSASTGSGANVLTF,TGTGCCAGCAGCGCTTCAACAGGCTCTGGGGCCAACGTCCTGACTTTC
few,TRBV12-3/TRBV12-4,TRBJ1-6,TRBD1,CASSSRTGDNSPLHF,TGTGCCAGCAGTTCCCGGACAGGGGATAATTCACCCCTCCACTTT